These 32 T cell receptor beta chains originate from one sample sequenced in a study of cytomegalovirus exposure and HLA in healthy donors. Data came from immunoSEQ multiplex PCR; TCRdb stores just in-frame clones and leaves some out. This sample has 130,000 to 150,000 clones, with 90% to 95% found just once. The sample taken for sequencing was PBMCs. The receptors here all came from a man aged 18 to 29 in good health and CMV-seronegative.

The J gene is TRBJ2-1, the V gene TRBV11-3, with 7 bases matching TRBD1. CDR3 size: 11 residues. Germline V gene data show CDR1 as SGHNT and CDR2 as YENEEA. J lost 9 bases, V lost 5 bases, and 1 base had no gene match. CDR3 nucleotides: TGTGCCAGCAGCCCAGGGGGTGAGCAGTTCTTC. Protein sequence: CASSPGGEQFF.

The rearrangement links TRBV10-3 to TRBJ1-3; 8 bases fit TRBD1. After removal of 7 bases from V and 6 bases from J, the junction contained 8 bases not matched to a gene. The CDR3 contains 14 residues. Germline V lookup: CDR1 ENHRY, CDR2 SYGVKD. CDR3 in amino acids: CAITSDRVENTIYF. As DNA, the CDR3 is TGTGCCATCACTTCGGACAGGGTTGAAAACACCATATATTTT.

This rearrangement joins TRBV27 to TRBJ2-3, with D maybe TRBD1 (6 bases). Germline V gene lookup returns CDR1 MNHEY and CDR2 SMNVEV (reference sequence). This CDR3 has 14 residues. V lost 3 bases, J lost 3 bases, and 10 bases lay in between. The CDR3 DNA is TGTGCCAGCAGTTTTTTCCAGGGGACAGATACGCAGTATTTT. Its protein is CASSFFQGTDTQYF.

This chain links TRBV6-4 with TRBJ1-1; 7 bases fit TRBD1. Germline V gene sequence: CDR1 MRHNA, CDR2 SNTAGT. There are 15 residues in the CDR3. After removal of 6 bases from V and 0 bases from J, the junction contained 7 bases not matched to a gene. The CDR3 coding sequence is TGTGCCAGCAGCCCCACAGGGGTCATGAACACTGAAGCTTTCTTT. Protein product: CASSPTGVMNTEAFF.

The genes are TRBV5-8 and TRBJ2-1; no reliable D call. This CDR3 is built from 13 residues. V gave up 2 bases and J gave up 8 bases, with 11 bases separating them. Germline-derived CDR1 and CDR2 are SGHTS and YDEGEE. The CDR3 DNA is TGTGCCAGCAGCTTCTCTAATCACGATGAGCAGTTCTTC. It translates to CASSFSNHDEQFF.

Regarding this clone: Other DNA sequences in this specimen translate into the identical CDR3. In nucleotides, the CDR3 is TGTGCCAGTAGTAATCCGGGACAGGGTTACGAGCAGTACTTC. Its protein product is CASSNPGQGYEQYF. The V gene is TRBV19, the J gene TRBJ2-7, with 9 bases that match TRBD1. The length of the CDR3 is 14 residues. V lost 4 bases and J lost 4; bases outside the gene matches: 5. CDR1 is LNHDA, CDR2 SQIVND, per germline (reference sequence).

This sequence joins TRBV5-1 and TRBJ2-3, with a tentative D call TRBD2 (5 bases). The length of the CDR3 is 14 residues. From germline, CDR1 is SGHRS and CDR2 YFSETQ. Between the trimmed V and J ends, which lost 0 bases and 2 bases, there was a span of 7 bases. CDR3 in amino acids: CASSLASPTDTQYF. CDR3 DNA: TGCGCCAGCAGCTTGGCTAGCCCCACAGATACGCAGTATTTT.

V usage is TRBV10-3 and J usage is TRBJ1-2; 10 bases are a match to TRBD1. The junction had 8 bases not matched to a gene; V was cut back by 3 bases and J by 1 base. The CDR3 length is 17 residues. Germline CDR1 and CDR2: ENHRY and SYGVKD. CDR3 sequence: CAISDFPRTGGNYGYTF. CDR3 bases: TGTGCCATCAGTGATTTTCCTCGGACAGGGGGTAACTATGGCTACACCTTC.

The chain has TRBV18 and TRBJ1-1; tentative D call: TRBD1 (6 bases). The CDR3 consists of 13 residues. Germline V CDR1 and CDR2: KGHSH, LQKENI. With 5 bases removed from V and 11 bases from J, the gap between germline ends came to 18 bases. The CDR3 DNA reads as TGTGCCAGCTCATCCGGACAGTTCGATCCGGCTTTCTTT. This gives the protein CASSSGQFDPAFF.

V is TRBV25-1 and J is TRBJ2-2, with D tentatively TRBD2 (5 bases). The ends were cut back, 1 base at V and 4 bases at J, with 10 bases in the middle. Germline V gene data show CDR1 as MGHDK and CDR2 as SYGVNS. CDR3 length equals 15 residues. In DNA, the CDR3 is TGTGCCAGCAGTGAATCGGGGATCCTCACCGGGGAGCTGTTTTTT. Translating it yields CASSESGILTGELFF.

The genes are TRBV11-3 and TRBJ2-1; TRBD2 might be the D (6 bases). This CDR3 contains 17 residues. The V gene's germline CDR1 is SGHNT and CDR2 YENEEA. Trimming pared 5 bases from V and 0 bases from J, leaving 17 bases between. CDR3 residues: CASSPRPPGSSYNEQFF. The CDR3 DNA is TGTGCCAGCAGCCCTAGGCCCCCCGGGAGCTCCTACAATGAGCAGTTCTTC.

The rearrangement uses TRBV5-1 and TRBJ2-1; D might be TRBD1 (5 bases). Trimming took off 1 base at V and 1 base at J, with 21 bases between the two ends. The CDR3 is made up of 19 amino acids. Germline V CDR1 and CDR2: SGHRS, YFSETQ. The CDR3 DNA follows: TGCGCCAGCAGCTTGTCGATGGGGTTAAAGGGGCCTTCCTACAATGAGCAGTTCTTC. It specifies CASSLSMGLKGPSYNEQFF.

This chain links TRBV5-6 with TRBJ2-5, with D possibly being TRBD1 (6 bases). The CDR3 loop spans 14 amino acids. Trimming took 4 bases from V and 1 from J, leaving 11 bases between them. Germline CDR1 is SGHDT and CDR2 is YYEEEE. CDR3 residues: CASSATGLQETQYF. In DNA, the CDR3 is TGTGCCAGCAGCGCCACAGGGCTCCAAGAGACCCAGTACTTC.

The chain couples TRBV18 to TRBJ2-1, with TRBD2 matching over 7 bases. CDR1 KGHSH and CDR2 LQKENI come from the germline V gene. The CDR3 covers 14 residues. The V segment lost 2 bases and the J segment 7 bases; nucleotides outside the gene matches: 5. DNA of the CDR3: TGTGCCAGCTCACCATCCCCAGCGGGGAATGAGCAGTTCTTC. Its translation is CASSPSPAGNEQFF. Using reference TRBV18 and TRBJ2-1 for the parts outside the CDR3, the full variable domain is NAGVMQNPRHLVRRRGQEARLRCSPMKGHSHVYWYRQLPEEGLKFMVYLQKENIIDESGMPKERFSAEFPKEGPSILRIQQVVRGDSAAYFCASSPSPAGNEQFFGPGTRLTVL.

This chain uses TRBV19 with TRBJ1-6; D unclear. Germline loops: CDR1 LNHDA, CDR2 SQIVND (reference sequence). This CDR3 contains 14 residues. V was trimmed by 6 bases and J by 0 bases, leaving 6 bases between them. The CDR3 sequence: CASSASSYNSPLHF. As DNA, the CDR3 is TGTGCCAGTAGCGCCAGCTCCTATAATTCACCCCTCCACTTT. Variable domain in full (rest from reference TRBV19 and TRBJ1-6): DGGITQSPKYLFRKEGQNVTLSCEQNLNHDAMYWYRQDPGQGLRLIYYSQIVNDFQKGDIAEGYSVSREKKESFPLTVTSAQKNPTAFYLCASSASSYNSPLHFGNGTRLTVT.

The chain carries TRBV11-2 and TRBJ2-1; the D is unclear. Germline V gives CDR1 SGHAT, CDR2 FQNNGV. The CDR3 is 13 residues long. V dropped 0 bases and J dropped 6 bases, with 6 bases sitting between them. The chain's CDR3 is CASSLELSNEQFF. The CDR3 region has the DNA TGTGCCAGCAGCTTAGAGTTGAGCAATGAGCAGTTCTTC.

The rearrangement links TRBV30 to TRBJ2-3, with D uncertain. The CDR3 length is 16 residues. Trimming pared 0 bases from V and 2 bases from J, leaving 15 bases between. Germline V gives CDR1 GTSNPN, CDR2 SVGIG (reference sequence). CDR3 in DNA: TGTGCCTGGAGTGTAAGCCGCTCCGGGTCCACAGATACGCAGTATTTT. Its protein product is CAWSVSRSGSTDTQYF.

The genes are TRBV18 and TRBJ1-4; a weak D match, TRBD1 (5 bases). Trimming shortened V by 4 bases and J by 7 bases, and 13 bases separated the two germline ends. This CDR3 is built from 14 residues. CDR1 is KGHSH, CDR2 LQKENI, per germline. CDR3 amino acids: CASSQAQGGEKLFF. The CDR3 coding sequence is TGTGCCAGCTCACAGGCCCAGGGTGGTGAAAAACTGTTTTTT.

This clone was counted between two and nine times. The chain joins TRBV29-1 to TRBJ1-2; possibly TRBD1 for D (5 bases). V was trimmed by 1 base and J by 5 bases, leaving 14 bases between them. CDR1 is SQVTM, CDR2 ANQGSEA, per germline. The CDR3 length is 14 residues. In DNA form, the CDR3 reads TGCAGCGTTGAAGTTTCCAGGGACTTTTATGGCTACACCTTC. Translating it yields CSVEVSRDFYGYTF.

The chain links TRBV11-2 to TRBJ1-2; TRBD1 agrees at 9 bases. V lost 5 bases, J lost 8 bases, and 9 bases stayed unmatched. From germline, CDR1 is SGHAT and CDR2 FQNNGV. This CDR3 is built from 14 residues. This CDR3 reads CASSRDREWGGYTF. For the CDR3, the DNA is TGTGCCAGCAGCCGGGACAGGGAATGGGGCGGCTACACCTTC. Based on the CDR3 plus reference TRBV11-2 and TRBJ1-2, the full variable domain is EAGVAQSPRYKIIEKRQSVAFWCNPISGHATLYWYQQILGQGPKLLIQFQNNGVVDDSQLPKDRFSAERLKGVDSTLKIQPAKLEDSAVYLCASSRDREWGGYTFGSGTRLTVV.

The chain combines TRBV4-1 with TRBJ1-5, with 9 nucleotides matching TRBD1. The CDR3 spans 16 residues. V gave up 0 bases and J gave up 6 bases; unmatched junction bases: 6. Germline CDR1 reads MGHRA; CDR2 reads YSYEKL. The CDR3 nucleotides read TGCGCCAGCAGCCAAGAGGGACAGGGCCTGGGTCAGCCCCAGCATTTT. It is translated as CASSQEGQGLGQPQHF.

In the case of this clone: The same CDR3 arises from other DNA sequences in this sample as well. V gene TRBV5-1 combines with J gene TRBJ1-4; D is unresolved. Germline V gives CDR1 SGHRS, CDR2 YFSETQ. V shed 4 bases and J shed 0 bases, with 10 bases lying between them. This CDR3 is 15 amino acids long. The DNA for the CDR3 is TGCGCCAGCAGCCTAACGGGAGCAACTAATGAAAAACTGTTTTTT. Translation gives CASSLTGATNEKLFF.

The V and J genes are TRBV9 and TRBJ2-5; 10 nucleotides align to TRBD2. In germline, CDR1 is SGDLS, CDR2 YYNGEE. The V and J ends lost 0 bases and 2 bases, in that order; junction bases with no gene match: 13. This CDR3 contains 19 residues. The CDR3 reads CASSVGASGSSRVQETQYF. In DNA form, the CDR3 reads TGTGCCAGCAGCGTAGGGGCTAGCGGGAGTTCCCGGGTTCAAGAGACCCAGTACTTC.

The V call is TRBV9, the J call TRBJ2-7; D is perhaps TRBD1 (5 bases). The ends were cut back, 0 bases at V and 5 bases at J, with 12 bases in the middle. The CDR3 is 14 residues long. Looked up from germline, CDR1 is SGDLS and CDR2 is YYNGEE. CDR3 DNA sequence: TGTGCCAGCAGCGTAGTCGGAAGGGGCGACGAGCAGTACTTC. Its translation: CASSVVGRGDEQYF.

This chain uses TRBV7-2 with TRBJ2-3; 7 nucleotides agree with TRBD1. Trimming removed 5 bases from V and 1 base from J; junction bases left unmatched: 6. Germline V gene sequence: CDR1 SGHTA, CDR2 FQGNSA. This CDR3 contains 15 residues. The CDR3 here is CASSIDRARTDTQYF. The CDR3 DNA sequence: TGTGCCAGCAGCATAGACAGGGCGCGCACAGATACGCAGTATTTT.

This chain uses TRBV4-1 with TRBJ1-2; TRBD1 might be the D (5 bases). CDR1 is MGHRA, CDR2 YSYEKL, per germline. Deletions cut 0 bases from V and 2 bases from J, with 10 bases between. CDR3 length: 15 residues. The CDR3 region is CASSQDPQGNYGYTF. CDR3 in DNA: TGCGCCAGCAGCCAAGATCCGCAGGGCAACTATGGCTACACCTTC.

This clone has a handful of counts. The chain uses TRBV6-4 and TRBJ2-5; 9 bases are shared with TRBD2. CDR3 length: 14 amino acids. J lost 2 bases, V lost 3 bases, and 1 base had no gene match. Germline CDR1 MRHNA, CDR2 SNTAGT. This CDR3 is CASSERGGQETQYF. The DNA of the CDR3 is TGTGCCAGCAGTGAGCGGGGGGGTCAAGAGACCCAGTACTTC.

The CDR3 DNA is TGCGCCAGCAGCCCAACGGGGGGGTGGGACACTGAAGCTTTCTTT. Its translation: CASSPTGGWDTEAFF. The chain has TRBV5-1 and TRBJ1-1; TRBD1 is a possible D gene (5 bases). The V gene's germline CDR1 is SGHRS and CDR2 YFSETQ. The CDR3 covers 15 residues. Trimming stripped 4 bases from V and 3 bases from J, with 16 bases between.

The rearrangement uses TRBV10-2 and TRBJ2-7; no definite D call. With 8 bases removed from V and 2 bases from J, the gap between germline ends came to 10 bases. This CDR3 has 12 residues. Looked up from germline, CDR1 is WSHSY and CDR2 is SAAADI. The CDR3 DNA reads TGCGCCAGCCGTACTCCTCCCTACGAGCAGTACTTC. Translation: CASRTPPYEQYF.

The gene calls are TRBV4-2 and TRBJ1-5; tentatively, D is TRBD1 (6 bases). The CDR3 spans 22 residues. Trimming shortened V by 4 bases and J by 1 base, and 32 bases separated the two germline ends. Germline-derived CDR1 and CDR2 are LGHNA and YNFKEQ. The CDR3 loop is CASSRPWGPTGTSLGSNQPQHF. CDR3 bases: TGTGCCAGCAGCCGCCCTTGGGGACCAACCGGGACATCTCTGGGCAGCAATCAGCCCCAGCATTTT.

The chain joins TRBV9 to TRBJ2-5; D is possibly TRBD2 (6 bases). CDR3 size: 15 residues. V dropped 0 bases and J dropped 2 bases, with 11 bases sitting between them. CDR1 and CDR2 (germline): SGDLS, YYNGEE. The CDR3 bases are TGTGCCAGCAGCGTAGCTACTAGCATTCAAGAGACCCAGTACTTC. This translates into CASSVATSIQETQYF.

This clone has a single count. The chain uses TRBV5-6 and TRBJ1-6; tentative D call: TRBD1 (6 bases). V dropped 0 bases and J dropped 0 bases, with 13 bases sitting between them. The CDR3 is made up of 18 amino acids. Germline CDR1 reads SGHDT; CDR2 reads YYEEEE. The chain's CDR3 is CASSLDRARVSYNSPLHF. CDR3 nucleotide sequence: TGTGCCAGCAGCTTGGACAGGGCGAGAGTCTCCTATAATTCACCCCTCCACTTT.